Listed below are T cell receptor beta chains from one sample, sequenced in a study of T cell responses to AZD1222 COVID-19 vaccine. Profiling relied on immunoSEQ multiplex PCR, and the TCRdb table lists in-frame clones only, not all of them. The sample contains about 150,000 clones, about four fifths of which appear only once. The sample was peripheral blood, taken on day 0 of AZD1222 vaccination. The receptors originated from an adult in good health. Both conserved end residues are part of each CDR3. The D gene is left open where the match is weak. Some rows mark clone size as missing; the rest say once, few, many or name a class of expanded clone.

abundance: NA
d_gene: TRBD2
v_gene: TRBV19
j_gene: TRBJ2-5
CDR3nt: TGTGCCAGTAGTCATGCGGGGGGCCGAGAGACCCAGTACTTC
CDR3aa: CASSHAGGRETQYF

abundance: NA
d_gene: NA
v_gene: TRBV6-6
j_gene: TRBJ1-1
CDR3nt: TGTGCCAGCTCTGGGAGGGCAATCGACACTGAAGCTTTCTTT
CDR3aa: CASSGRAIDTEAFF

abundance: NA
d_gene: NA
v_gene: TRBV11-2
j_gene: TRBJ2-3
CDR3nt: TGTGCCAGCAGCGCTACCGGTTATACGCAGTATTTT
CDR3aa: CASSATGYTQYF

abundance: NA
d_gene: NA
v_gene: TRBV7-8
j_gene: TRBJ1-2
CDR3nt: TGTGCCAGCAGCTTTACAAGGACAGATGGCTACACCTTC
CDR3aa: CASSFTRTDGYTF

abundance: NA
d_gene: TRBD2
v_gene: TRBV9
j_gene: TRBJ2-5
CDR3nt: TGTGCCAGCAGTAGGGGGACTAGCGCATTCCAAGAGACCCAGTACTTC
CDR3aa: CASSRGTSAFQETQYF

abundance: once
d_gene: NA
v_gene: TRBV7-9
j_gene: TRBJ1-1
CDR3nt: TGTGCCAGCAGCCTGGGAATGATTATGAACACTGAAGCTTTCTTT
CDR3aa: CASSLGMIMNTEAFF

abundance: few
d_gene: NA
v_gene: TRBV7-3
j_gene: TRBJ2-6
CDR3nt: TGTGCCAGCAGCGTACAGGGTTCCAACGTCCTGACTTTC
CDR3aa: CASSVQGSNVLTF

abundance: NA
d_gene: NA
v_gene: TRBV30
j_gene: TRBJ1-2
CDR3nt: TGTGCCTGGAGTTTGGGAACTAACTATGGCTACACCTTC
CDR3aa: CAWSLGTNYGYTF

abundance: NA
d_gene: NA
v_gene: TRBV6-1
j_gene: TRBJ1-3
CDR3nt: TGTGCCAGCAGTGAAGGGGATAACTCCGGAAACACCATATATTTT
CDR3aa: CASSEGDNSGNTIYF

abundance: NA
d_gene: NA
v_gene: TRBV19
j_gene: TRBJ1-5
CDR3nt: TGTGCCAGTAGTATCGAGAGTGGCAATCAGCCCCAGCATTTT
CDR3aa: CASSIESGNQPQHF

abundance: few
d_gene: NA
v_gene: TRBV6-5
j_gene: TRBJ2-2
CDR3nt: TGTGCCAGCAGGCGGGACACATCGAACACCGGGGAGCTGTTTTTT
CDR3aa: CASRRDTSNTGELFF

abundance: NA
d_gene: NA
v_gene: TRBV29-1
j_gene: TRBJ1-2
CDR3nt: TGCAGCGTTGGAGGCAGGACCTATGGCTACACCTTC
CDR3aa: CSVGGRTYGYTF

abundance: NA
d_gene: TRBD1
v_gene: TRBV2
j_gene: TRBJ1-3
CDR3nt: TGTGCCAGCAGTGTGGGACAGGGGGCTTCAGGAAACACCATATATTTT
CDR3aa: CASSVGQGASGNTIYF

abundance: few
d_gene: NA
v_gene: TRBV30
j_gene: TRBJ1-1
CDR3nt: TGTGCCTGGAGTGTACGGGCAGGGCAAGGGACTGAAGCTTTCTTT
CDR3aa: CAWSVRAGQGTEAFF

abundance: NA
d_gene: NA
v_gene: TRBV4-1
j_gene: TRBJ2-5
CDR3nt: TGCGCCAGCAGCCAAGTTAATCTGGGGTTCCAAGAGACCCAGTACTTC
CDR3aa: CASSQVNLGFQETQYF

abundance: once
d_gene: TRBD1
v_gene: TRBV18
j_gene: TRBJ2-7
CDR3nt: TGTGCCAGCTCACCCTTACGGCGACAGGGGAACGAGCAGTACTTC
CDR3aa: CASSPLRRQGNEQYF

abundance: NA
d_gene: NA
v_gene: TRBV28
j_gene: TRBJ1-2
CDR3nt: TGTGCCAGCCGGGATGGACAGATTAACTATGGCTACACCTTC
CDR3aa: CASRDGQINYGYTF

abundance: NA
d_gene: NA
v_gene: TRBV18
j_gene: TRBJ1-1
CDR3nt: TGTGCCAGCTCAATTAGTGTCCTAGGGACATCTGAAGCTTTCTTT
CDR3aa: CASSISVLGTSEAFF

abundance: NA
d_gene: NA
v_gene: TRBV6-5
j_gene: TRBJ1-1
CDR3nt: TGTGCCAGCAGTTCGTTCGTCCTCGGGAACACTGAAGCTTTCTTT
CDR3aa: CASSSFVLGNTEAFF

abundance: NA
d_gene: TRBD1
v_gene: TRBV6-5
j_gene: TRBJ1-1
CDR3nt: TGTGCCAGCACCCTCAGGGGGCGCGGGACTGAAGCTTTCTTT
CDR3aa: CASTLRGRGTEAFF

abundance: NA
d_gene: TRBD1
v_gene: TRBV5-1
j_gene: TRBJ1-6
CDR3nt: TGCGCCAGCAGCTTGGGACAGGGAACTTCACCCCTCCACTTT
CDR3aa: CASSLGQGTSPLHF

abundance: NA
d_gene: NA
v_gene: TRBV18
j_gene: TRBJ1-4
CDR3nt: TGTGCCAGCTCACCACGGCAGGATAATGAAAAACTGTTTTTT
CDR3aa: CASSPRQDNEKLFF

abundance: once
d_gene: TRBD1
v_gene: TRBV15
j_gene: TRBJ1-1
CDR3nt: TGTGCCACCAGCAGGAACCCGGGACAGGGGAACACTGAAGCTTTCTTT
CDR3aa: CATSRNPGQGNTEAFF

abundance: NA
d_gene: NA
v_gene: TRBV19
j_gene: TRBJ2-5
CDR3nt: TGTGCCAGTAGTAAAGACAAGAGGGAGACCCAGTACTTC
CDR3aa: CASSKDKRETQYF

abundance: NA
d_gene: NA
v_gene: TRBV5-1
j_gene: TRBJ2-2
CDR3nt: TGCGCCAGCAGCTCCGACGACCCCACCGGGGAGCTGTTTTTT
CDR3aa: CASSSDDPTGELFF

abundance: NA
d_gene: NA
v_gene: TRBV6-5
j_gene: TRBJ2-7
CDR3nt: TGTGCCAGCAGTTATTTAAGGGAGACTAAGTCCTACGAGCAGTACTTC
CDR3aa: CASSYLRETKSYEQYF

abundance: NA
d_gene: NA
v_gene: TRBV9
j_gene: TRBJ2-3
CDR3nt: TGTGCCAGCAGCGGTAGGGGTAGAGACACAGATACGCAGTATTTT
CDR3aa: CASSGRGRDTDTQYF

abundance: NA
d_gene: NA
v_gene: TRBV7-9
j_gene: TRBJ1-2
CDR3nt: TGTGCCAGCAGCCAATCGGGTGGCTACACCTTC
CDR3aa: CASSQSGGYTF

abundance: NA
d_gene: NA
v_gene: TRBV19
j_gene: TRBJ1-5
CDR3nt: TGTGCCAGTAGCCGTCGGGACAGCAATCAGCCCCAGCATTTT
CDR3aa: CASSRRDSNQPQHF

abundance: NA
d_gene: NA
v_gene: TRBV29-1
j_gene: TRBJ1-2
CDR3nt: TGCAGCGTTGATCCCGGTCTAGGCGGCTACACCTTC
CDR3aa: CSVDPGLGGYTF

abundance: NA
d_gene: TRBD1
v_gene: TRBV12-5
j_gene: TRBJ1-2
CDR3nt: TGTGCTAGTGTTCAACAGGGGGCTCGCGGCTACACCTTC
CDR3aa: CASVQQGARGYTF

abundance: NA
d_gene: TRBD1
v_gene: TRBV9
j_gene: TRBJ1-2
CDR3nt: TGTGCCAGCAGCGTTGGACAGGGGCAACAGGGTGGCTACACCTTC
CDR3aa: CASSVGQGQQGGYTF

abundance: NA
d_gene: TRBD2
v_gene: TRBV7-8
j_gene: TRBJ2-1
CDR3nt: TGTGCCAGCAGCTCCTCGGGGGGGTGGGATGAGCAGTTCTTC
CDR3aa: CASSSSGGWDEQFF

abundance: NA
d_gene: TRBD1
v_gene: TRBV9
j_gene: TRBJ1-2
CDR3nt: TGTGCCAGCAGCGTAGATGTGACAGGGGATGGCTACACCTTC
CDR3aa: CASSVDVTGDGYTF

abundance: NA
d_gene: NA
v_gene: TRBV6-2/TRBV6-3
j_gene: TRBJ1-4
CDR3nt: TGTGCCAGCAGCTCCCATAGAAGTGGGTACTCAAATGAAAAACTGTTTTTT
CDR3aa: CASSSHRSGYSNEKLFF

abundance: NA
d_gene: NA
v_gene: TRBV2
j_gene: TRBJ2-7
CDR3nt: TGTGCCAGCAGAACCGGGACGGTCTACGAGCAGTACTTC
CDR3aa: CASRTGTVYEQYF

abundance: NA
d_gene: TRBD1
v_gene: TRBV5-1
j_gene: TRBJ1-4
CDR3nt: TGCGCCAGCAGCCCATCCGGGACCAGGGGGGAAAAACTGTTTTTT
CDR3aa: CASSPSGTRGEKLFF

abundance: NA
d_gene: NA
v_gene: TRBV11-3
j_gene: TRBJ2-1
CDR3nt: TGTGCCAGCAGCCTCCAAAACAATGAGCAGTTCTTC
CDR3aa: CASSLQNNEQFF

abundance: NA
d_gene: NA
v_gene: TRBV5-1
j_gene: TRBJ1-2
CDR3nt: TGCGCCAGCAGCTTGGACGACAGGAGAAACTATGGCTACACCTTC
CDR3aa: CASSLDDRRNYGYTF

abundance: NA
d_gene: NA
v_gene: TRBV28
j_gene: TRBJ1-1
CDR3nt: TGTGCCAGCCACATCCGGGGAGTTCGGATCATGAACACTGAAGCTTTCTTT
CDR3aa: CASHIRGVRIMNTEAFF

abundance: NA
d_gene: TRBD2
v_gene: TRBV28
j_gene: TRBJ2-6
CDR3nt: TGTGCCAGCAGTTTTCTAGCGGGGCCGTCTGGGGCCAACGTCCTGACTTTC
CDR3aa: CASSFLAGPSGANVLTF

abundance: NA
d_gene: TRBD2
v_gene: TRBV6-5
j_gene: TRBJ2-3
CDR3nt: TGTGCCAGCAGTTATCGGCTAGCGGGGGGCCTAGATACGCAGTATTTT
CDR3aa: CASSYRLAGGLDTQYF

abundance: NA
d_gene: NA
v_gene: TRBV28
j_gene: TRBJ1-1
CDR3nt: TGTGCCAGCAGAACGGGGGGCTCGAACACTGAAGCTTTCTTT
CDR3aa: CASRTGGSNTEAFF

abundance: NA
d_gene: NA
v_gene: TRBV28
j_gene: TRBJ1-1
CDR3nt: TGTGCCAGCAGTCTGGGGGGCAGGGGACTCACTGAAGCTTTCTTT
CDR3aa: CASSLGGRGLTEAFF

abundance: few
d_gene: NA
v_gene: TRBV28
j_gene: TRBJ1-5
CDR3nt: TGTGCCAGCAGTTTTCCTGACACGGGACGGATCAATCAGCCCCAGCATTTT
CDR3aa: CASSFPDTGRINQPQHF

abundance: NA
d_gene: TRBD1
v_gene: TRBV5-1
j_gene: TRBJ1-3
CDR3nt: TGCGCCAGCAGCTTTACAGGGGAATCAGACTCTGGAAACACCATATATTTT
CDR3aa: CASSFTGESDSGNTIYF

abundance: few
d_gene: TRBD1
v_gene: TRBV5-1
j_gene: TRBJ1-6
CDR3nt: TGCGCCAGCAGCTTGGCCTGGGACAGGGTGGATTCACCCCTCCACTTT
CDR3aa: CASSLAWDRVDSPLHF

abundance: few
d_gene: NA
v_gene: TRBV2
j_gene: TRBJ1-2
CDR3nt: TGTGCCAGCAGTGGTCCGACAGCCTATGGCTACACCTTC
CDR3aa: CASSGPTAYGYTF

abundance: NA
d_gene: TRBD1
v_gene: TRBV28
j_gene: TRBJ1-3
CDR3nt: TGTGCCAGCAGTGACCGGGACAGGGTCATACACACCATATATTTT
CDR3aa: CASSDRDRVIHTIYF

abundance: NA
d_gene: NA
v_gene: TRBV28
j_gene: TRBJ2-5
CDR3nt: TGTGCCAGCAGCCCGACCCGGGGGGCCCAAGAGACCCAGTACTTC
CDR3aa: CASSPTRGAQETQYF

abundance: NA
d_gene: NA
v_gene: TRBV5-1
j_gene: TRBJ2-5
CDR3nt: TGCGCCAGCAGCTTGGAATGGGGACAAGAGACCCAGTACTTC
CDR3aa: CASSLEWGQETQYF

abundance: NA
d_gene: TRBD1
v_gene: TRBV25-1
j_gene: TRBJ1-1
CDR3nt: TGTGCCAGCAGTGGCCGGGACAGCTTGAACACTGAAGCTTTCTTT
CDR3aa: CASSGRDSLNTEAFF

abundance: NA
d_gene: NA
v_gene: TRBV30
j_gene: TRBJ1-1
CDR3nt: TGTGCCTGGAGTGTGTCACTAAAGGACACTGAAGCTTTCTTT
CDR3aa: CAWSVSLKDTEAFF

abundance: NA
d_gene: TRBD2
v_gene: TRBV5-1
j_gene: TRBJ2-5
CDR3nt: TGCGCCAGCAGCTTGGTAGTTAGCGGGGGCCAAGAGACCCAGTACTTC
CDR3aa: CASSLVVSGGQETQYF

abundance: NA
d_gene: TRBD2
v_gene: TRBV27
j_gene: TRBJ2-7
CDR3nt: TGTGCCAGCAGTTTATCAGCCTTCAGGACTAGCGGGGGTCCTACCCTCGAGCAGTACTTC
CDR3aa: CASSLSAFRTSGGPTLEQYF

abundance: NA
d_gene: NA
v_gene: TRBV6-1
j_gene: TRBJ1-6
CDR3nt: TGTGCCAGCAGTGAAGCGCCGCGTTCACCCCTCCACTTT
CDR3aa: CASSEAPRSPLHF

abundance: NA
d_gene: NA
v_gene: TRBV5-4
j_gene: TRBJ1-6
CDR3nt: TGTGCCAGCAGCTTTGGTGCATGGAATTCACCCCTCCACTTT
CDR3aa: CASSFGAWNSPLHF

abundance: NA
d_gene: NA
v_gene: TRBV7-3
j_gene: TRBJ1-3
CDR3nt: TGTGCCAGCAGCTTAGAGGGACGATCTGGAAACACCATATATTTT
CDR3aa: CASSLEGRSGNTIYF

abundance: NA
d_gene: TRBD1
v_gene: TRBV2
j_gene: TRBJ2-5
CDR3nt: TGTGCCAGCAGTGAGACAGGGGGCGGAATGGAGACCCAGTACTTC
CDR3aa: CASSETGGGMETQYF